These 21 T cell receptor beta chains share one sample of origin, sequenced in a study of cytomegalovirus exposure and HLA in healthy donors (dated 2017 in TCRdb). The library was generated by the immunoSEQ multiplex PCR assay. For the multiplex PCR, a mixture combining 60 forward primers for TCR Vbeta segments and 13 reverse primers for TCR Jbeta segments was used. The table was pulled from immuneACCESS by TCRdb, which kept in-frame rearrangements only. Such tables lose some clones; where checked, under half of the loss comes from unresolved V genes, and the rest has no known cause. Present in this sample are about 95,000 clones, 78% of which were seen just once. The ten largest clones represent about 4% of the sample. Sequencing was carried out using PBMCs. All receptors derive from a woman between 35 and 50 years old in good health and CMV-seropositive.

This chain links TRBV5-1 with TRBJ2-1; TRBD2 aligns across 13 bases. The CDR3 has 15 amino acids. The germline V gene has CDR1 SGHRS and CDR2 YFSETQ. The trim removed 4 bases at V and 5 bases at J, leaving 3 bases unmatched. The CDR3 DNA reads TGCGCCAGCAGCCCGGGACTAGCGGGAAACAATGAGCAGTTCTTC. This gives the protein CASSPGLAGNNEQFF.

This clone was seen only a few times. The V call is TRBV5-1, the J call TRBJ2-7; tentative D call: TRBD1 (6 bases). With 4 bases removed from V and 5 bases from J, the gap between germline ends came to 19 bases. This CDR3 has 15 residues. Germline-derived CDR1 and CDR2 are SGHRS and YFSETQ. The CDR3 sequence is CASSAQGQSVHEQYF. CDR3 bases: TGCGCCAGCAGCGCACAGGGTCAATCTGTTCACGAGCAGTACTTC.

CDR3 in amino acids: CATRSAGISYEQYF. CDR3 nucleotide sequence: TGTGCCACTCGATCTGCGGGCATCTCCTACGAGCAGTACTTC. V is TRBV6-5 and J is TRBJ2-5; a weak D match, TRBD2 (5 bases). Gene TRBJ2-7 matches the end of the DNA better, so the J call may be wrong. This CDR3 contains 14 residues. Germline CDR1 reads MNHEY; CDR2 reads SVGAGI.

The chain is built from TRBV5-1 and TRBJ2-3, with TRBD1 matching over 7 bases. The CDR3 sequence is 15 residues long. Germline loops: CDR1 SGHRS, CDR2 YFSETQ. V trimming: 2 bases; J trimming: 6 bases; junction bases outside the gene matches: 9. CDR3 region: CASSFTTRGPDTQYF. In nucleotides, the CDR3 is TGCGCCAGCAGCTTTACCACGAGGGGGCCCGATACGCAGTATTTT.

V and J are TRBV7-9 and TRBJ1-1, with a tentative D call TRBD1 (5 bases). The CDR3 is 14 amino acids. The V and J ends lost 5 bases and 4 bases respectively, with 14 bases between them. Germline V CDR1 and CDR2: SEHNR, FQNEAQ (reference sequence). The CDR3 spells CASSAGGLGTEAFF. The CDR3 bases are TGTGCCAGCAGCGCCGGGGGTCTGGGCACTGAAGCTTTCTTT.

This chain uses TRBV9 with TRBJ2-7, with 10 bases fitting TRBD2. Germline CDR1 reads SGDLS; CDR2 reads YYNGEE. The length of the CDR3 is 16 residues. The V and J ends lost 0 bases and 6 bases, in that order; junction bases with no gene match: 9. CDR3 protein: CASSVGLAGVRGEQYF. CDR3 coding DNA: TGTGCCAGCAGCGTAGGGCTAGCGGGAGTCCGGGGCGAGCAGTACTTC.

This clone was counted between two and nine times. V gene TRBV6-1 combines with J gene TRBJ2-7; TRBD2 aligns across 12 bases. Germline-derived CDR1 and CDR2 are MNHNS and SASEGT. The CDR3 runs to 16 residues. Germline trimming cut 4 bases from V and 0 bases from J; bases unmatched to any gene: 4. CDR3 sequence reads: CASSGLAGDHSYEQYF. The CDR3 DNA is TGTGCCAGCAGTGGACTAGCGGGAGATCACTCCTACGAGCAGTACTTC.

The chain combines TRBV6-1 with TRBJ2-2; a weak D match, TRBD1 (5 bases). Germline-derived CDR1 and CDR2 are MNHNS and SASEGT. Trimming left V 5 bases short and J 7 bases short, with 11 bases between. The CDR3 length is 13 residues. The CDR3 DNA reads TGTGCCAGCAGTCAGCAGGGTCTCGGGGAGCTGTTTTTT. Its translation: CASSQQGLGELFF.

This chain links TRBV2 with TRBJ2-6; 8 bases are a match to TRBD1. Trimming cost V 6 bases and J 2 bases; bases outside gene matches: 9. CDR1 is SNHLY and CDR2 is FYNNEI in the germline V gene. The CDR3 has 17 amino acids. CDR3 amino acids: CASRQTGELPGANVLTF. Written as DNA, the CDR3 is TGTGCCAGCAGACAGACAGGGGAGCTGCCTGGGGCCAACGTCCTGACTTTC.

V usage is TRBV5-4 and J usage is TRBJ1-1; TRBD1 agrees at 8 bases. This CDR3 spans 14 amino acids. CDR1 and CDR2 (germline): SGHNT, YYREEE (reference sequence). V gave up 4 bases and J gave up 1 base; unmatched junction bases: 3. The CDR3 spells CASSRQGSNTEAFF. CDR3 sequence (DNA): TGTGCCAGCAGCCGACAGGGGTCGAACACTGAAGCTTTCTTT. Based on the CDR3 plus reference TRBV5-4 and TRBJ1-1, the full variable domain is ETGVTQSPTHLIKTRGQQVTLRCSSQSGHNTVSWYQQALGQGPQFIFQYYREEENGRGNFPPRFSGLQFPNYSSELNVNALELDDSALYLCASSRQGSNTEAFFGQGTRLTVV.

The table lists this clone with a count of one. V is TRBV6-1 and J is TRBJ2-5; 8 bases agree with TRBD1. The CDR3 loop spans 14 amino acids. Trimming took 3 bases from V and 5 from J; bases not matched to a gene: 5. The germline gives CDR1 MNHNS, CDR2 SASEGT. The chain's CDR3 is CASSDSGQGETQYF. DNA of the CDR3: TGTGCCAGCAGTGACTCCGGACAGGGTGAGACCCAGTACTTC.

The gene calls are TRBV29-1 and TRBJ2-5, with a possible D match to TRBD2 (5 bases). V dropped 5 bases and J dropped 0 bases, with 10 bases sitting between them. This CDR3 contains 13 residues. CDR1 is SQVTM, CDR2 ANQGSEA, per germline. The CDR3 coding sequence is TGCAGCGTTACTAGAATCTACCAAGAGACCCAGTACTTC. Translated, it gives CSVTRIYQETQYF.

Only one count was recorded for this clone. The DNA for the CDR3 is TGTGCCAGCAGACCCCGGGACAGGGGTTCCTACGAGCAGTACTTC. This encodes CASRPRDRGSYEQYF. The chain joins TRBV6-5 to TRBJ2-7; TRBD1 aligns across 10 bases. The CDR3 has 15 residues. Germline assignment: CDR1 MNHEY and CDR2 SVGAGI. J gave up 1 base and V 6 bases, and 6 bases lay outside the gene matches.

The chain joins TRBV30 to TRBJ2-1; tentative D call: TRBD1 (6 bases). The CDR3 sequence is 15 residues long. Trimming took 5 bases from V and 6 from J, leaving 20 bases between them. The germline CDR1 and CDR2 sequences are GTSNPN and SVGIG (reference sequence). The DNA for the CDR3 is TGTGCCTGGTCGACAGGACAGTGGACGTCCAATGAGCAGTTCTTC. This encodes CAWSTGQWTSNEQFF.

The J gene is TRBJ2-1, the V gene TRBV7-9; perhaps TRBD1 as D (6 bases). This CDR3 region has 16 residues. The ends were cut back, 2 bases at V and 0 bases at J, with 11 bases in the middle. The germline V gene has CDR1 SEHNR and CDR2 FQNEAQ (reference sequence). The DNA for the CDR3 is TGTGCCAGCAGCTTAATGGGGGCAAGCTCCTACAATGAGCAGTTCTTC. This encodes CASSLMGASSYNEQFF.

The chain carries TRBV19 and TRBJ2-2; a weak D match, TRBD1 (5 bases). The V gene's germline CDR1 is LNHDA and CDR2 SQIVND (reference sequence). Trimming left V 3 bases short and J 6 bases short, with 14 bases between. This CDR3 contains 15 residues. CDR3 region: CASSIGQGVAGELFF. Here the CDR3 DNA reads TGTGCCAGTAGTATCGGGCAAGGGGTCGCCGGGGAGCTGTTTTTT.

This chain uses TRBV7-9 with TRBJ2-3, with 8 bases aligning to TRBD1. CDR3 length: 14 amino acids. Germline CDR1 reads SEHNR; CDR2 reads FQNEAQ (reference sequence). V shed 8 bases, J shed 4 bases, and the junction held 8 bases outside the gene matches. In DNA, the CDR3 is TGTGCCAGCGCCGACAGGGGAAGTGCAGATACGCAGTATTTT. The encoded protein is CASADRGSADTQYF.

In this sample, this clone turned up a few times. V gene TRBV19 combines with J gene TRBJ2-1; 10 nucleotides line up with TRBD2. V lost 5 bases and J lost 1; bases outside the gene matches: 2. Germline loops: CDR1 LNHDA, CDR2 SQIVND (reference sequence). This CDR3 spans 15 amino acids. CDR3 nucleotide sequence: TGTGCCAGTAGTCAACTAGCGGGGTCCTACAATGAGCAGTTCTTC. Translating it yields CASSQLAGSYNEQFF.

The J gene is TRBJ1-5, the V gene TRBV28, with a weak D call TRBD1 (5 bases). The CDR3 is 13 amino acids. Germline CDR1 is MDHEN and CDR2 is SYDVKM. Between the trimmed V and J ends, which lost 8 bases and 7 bases, there was a span of 15 bases. CDR3: CASGVGDAQPQHF. CDR3 coding DNA: TGTGCCAGCGGGGTAGGGGATGCGCAGCCCCAGCATTTT.

J is TRBJ1-1 and V is TRBV2; D not resolved. The V gene's germline CDR1 is SNHLY and CDR2 FYNNEI. V was pared by 8 bases and J by 4 bases, with 14 bases between. This CDR3 contains 13 residues. CDR3 nucleotides: TGTGCCAGCGAGGGAGAGGGAAGCACTGAAGCTTTCTTT. It codes for CASEGEGSTEAFF.

The chain recombines TRBV18 with TRBJ2-7; TRBD2 might be the D (5 bases). This CDR3 has 16 amino acids. Germline V gene data show CDR1 as KGHSH and CDR2 as LQKENI. V lost 0 bases and J 6 bases, leaving 18 bases between the germline ends. DNA of the CDR3: TGTGCCAGCTCACCACCAACTTTGGCGGGCTTCCGCGAGCAGTACTTC. This translates into CASSPPTLAGFREQYF. Using reference TRBV18 and TRBJ2-7 for the parts outside the CDR3, the full variable domain is NAGVMQNPRHLVRRRGQEARLRCSPMKGHSHVYWYRQLPEEGLKFMVYLQKENIIDESGMPKERFSAEFPKEGPSILRIQQVVRGDSAAYFCASSPPTLAGFREQYFGPGTRLTVT.